What follows are 12 T cell receptor beta chains derived from one specimen sequenced in a study of blood T cell repertoires in COVID-19. Using immunoSEQ multiplex PCR, the repertoire was profiled, and TCRdb retains in-frame clones only, with some absent. The sample lists around 400,000 clones; over 75% were seen once. Sequenced input: PBMCs or T cells enriched from blood (not recorded which). Receptors were obtained from a woman under 30 who had been exposed to COVID-19.

This chain links TRBV6-1 with TRBJ2-5, with D unresolved. The CDR3 extends over 12 amino acids. Germline V gene sequence: CDR1 MNHNS, CDR2 SASEGT. V lost 0 bases, J lost 9 bases, and 8 bases lay in between. The CDR3 DNA reads TGTGCCAGCAGTGAAGCAATGGGCTCCCAGTACTTC. This sequence encodes CASSEAMGSQYF.

The chain has TRBV9 and TRBJ2-1, with 7 bases fitting TRBD1. In germline, CDR1 is SGDLS, CDR2 YYNGEE. The CDR3 is made up of 14 amino acids. The J segment lost 6 bases and the V segment lost 3 bases, leaving 6 bases of the junction unmatched. CDR3 nucleotides: TGTGCCAGCAGCGCCGGGACAGTAAGCAATGAGCAGTTCTTC. This encodes CASSAGTVSNEQFF.

Worth noting for this clone: In the same sample, other DNA sequences code for this CDR3. The rearrangement uses TRBV12-3 or TRBV12-4 and TRBJ1-2; possible D gene TRBD1, 5 bases. This CDR3 has 13 residues. V was trimmed by 2 bases and J by 4 bases, leaving 8 bases between them. CDR3 DNA sequence: TGTGCCAGCAGTTTACAGGGAGGCTATGGCTACACCTTC. It encodes CASSLQGGYGYTF.

DNA for the CDR3: TGTGCCAGCAGTTACGGGGAGACCTACGAGCAGTACTTC. Translating gives CASSYGETYEQYF. This chain links TRBV12-3 or TRBV12-4 with TRBJ2-7; tentative D call: TRBD2 (5 bases). The CDR3 length is 13 residues. Trimming shortened V by 4 bases and J by 2 bases, and 9 bases separated the two germline ends.

The chain employs TRBV7-3 and TRBJ1-1; TRBD1 might be the D (5 bases). In germline, CDR1 is SGHTA, CDR2 FQGTGA. V lost 5 bases, J lost 1 base, and 11 bases lay in between. This CDR3 contains 14 residues. CDR3 protein: CASSPGMENTEAFF. CDR3 nucleotides: TGTGCCAGCAGCCCAGGGATGGAGAACACTGAAGCTTTCTTT.

The chain carries TRBV15 and TRBJ1-4; D is perhaps TRBD1 (6 bases). V lost 0 bases and J 5 bases, leaving 13 bases between the germline ends. Germline V lookup: CDR1 LNHNV, CDR2 YYDKDF (reference sequence). The CDR3 length is 16 residues. In DNA form, the CDR3 reads TGTGCCACCAGCAGAGATCAAGGCAGGGGAAATGAAAAACTGTTTTTT. Residues: CATSRDQGRGNEKLFF. The variable domain in full, with the rest retrieved from reference TRBV15 and TRBJ1-4, is DAMVIQNPRYQVTQFGKPVTLSCSQTLNHNVMYWYQQKSSQAPKLLFHYYDKDFNNEADTPDNFQSRRPNTSFCFLDIRSPGLGDTAMYLCATSRDQGRGNEKLFFGSGTQLSVL.

The chain uses TRBV28 and TRBJ2-7; TRBD2 is a possible D gene (6 bases). The germline CDR1 and CDR2 sequences are MDHEN and SYDVKM. The CDR3 runs to 14 residues. Trimming shortened V by 6 bases and J by 2 bases, and 14 bases separated the two germline ends. CDR3 amino acids: CASRLGGATYEQYF. In DNA, the CDR3 is TGTGCCAGCAGATTAGGCGGGGCCACCTACGAGCAGTACTTC.

This sequence joins TRBV4-1 and TRBJ1-4; no clear D gene. The CDR3 is 14 residues long. Trimming stripped 6 bases from V and 0 bases from J, with 8 bases between. The germline gives CDR1 MGHRA, CDR2 YSYEKL. The CDR3 loop is CASRQPSTNEKLFF. In DNA, the CDR3 is TGCGCCAGCAGGCAACCCTCAACTAATGAAAAACTGTTTTTT.

This clone was seen just once. This chain connects TRBV11-1 to TRBJ1-6, with 8 bases that match TRBD1. V shed 5 bases, J shed 7 bases, and the junction held 10 bases outside the gene matches. The CDR3 has 16 amino acids. CDR1 and CDR2 (germline): SGHAT, FQDESV (reference sequence). CDR3 residues: CASSKGQEIPNSPLHF. CDR3 nucleotide sequence: TGTGCCAGCAGCAAGGGACAGGAGATCCCAAATTCACCCCTCCACTTT.

The rearrangement uses TRBV30 and TRBJ1-1; TRBD1 might be the D (6 bases). V dropped 0 bases and J dropped 4 bases, with 9 bases sitting between them. This CDR3 has 13 residues. CDR1 and CDR2 from the germline V gene are GTSNPN and SVGIG (reference sequence). CDR3: CAWSVPGVTEAFF. For the CDR3, the DNA is TGTGCCTGGAGTGTACCAGGGGTCACTGAAGCTTTCTTT.

The chain has TRBV6-5 and TRBJ1-2, with D possibly TRBD1 on 6 matching bases. The length of the CDR3 is 11 residues. From germline, CDR1 is MNHEY and CDR2 SVGAGI. The V and J ends lost 8 bases and 14 bases respectively, with 18 bases between them. The CDR3 here is CASHRGTRRTF. DNA of the CDR3: TGTGCCAGCCATAGGGGGACCCGAAGGACCTTC.

This clone was recorded many times. The genes are TRBV20-1 and TRBJ2-1; perhaps TRBD1 as D (5 bases). This CDR3 has 13 amino acids. Germline V gene sequence: CDR1 DFQATT, CDR2 SNEGSKA (reference sequence). Trimming left V 3 bases short and J 5 bases short, with 11 bases between. The CDR3: CSASDRLNNEQFF. DNA for the CDR3: TGCAGTGCTAGTGACAGATTAAACAATGAGCAGTTCTTC.